This TCR beta chain is drawn from a study of blood T cell repertoires in COVID-19. Study context: Acute and convalescent COVID-19 specimens originated in the United States, Italy and Spain. Nucleic acid was either cDNA or gDNA, and it came from T cells, B-cell-depleted T cells, or PBMCs.

Living in about two dozen US areas, the participants were between 18 and 89 years of age. Authors' data handling: Nucleated cell counts were estimated from reference gene primer amplification. Assay used: immunoSEQ multiplex PCR; TCRdb lists only in-frame clones, some missing. V and J calls and clone size are those listed in that table; D and trimming were worked out from the DNA. The sample lists some 410,000 clones, 88% occurring once. Germline V gives CDR1 SGHRS, CDR2 YFSETQ. The CDR3 has 14 residues. V shed 4 bases, J shed 0 bases, and the junction held 1 base outside the gene matches. This chain joins TRBV5-1 and TRBJ2-7, with TRBD2 identical over 10 bases. The receptor comes from a woman in her 30s with acute COVID-19. The sequenced sample was PBMCs or T cells enriched from blood (not recorded which). Here the CDR3 DNA reads TGCGCCAGCAGCCGGACTAGCGGCTCCTACGAGCAGTACTTC. Its protein is CASSRTSGSYEQYF.